This T cell receptor (beta chain) originates from a study of blood T cell repertoires in COVID-19. The overall study: From the United States, Italy and Spain came samples of acute and convalescent COVID-19. From T cells, B-cell-depleted T cells, or PBMCs came the material, which was cDNA or gDNA.

Trimming at V came to 3 bases and at J to 7 bases, leaving 3 bases not matched to a gene. In germline, CDR1 is KGHSH, CDR2 LQKENI. The CDR3 runs to 15 residues. Authors' methods: Amplification from reference gene primers served as the basis for estimated nucleated cell counts. Clones were sequenced by immunoSEQ multiplex PCR, and TCRdb holds only the in-frame ones, with some missing. Clonal size and the V and J genes are those of that table, whereas D and trimming came from the DNA. The table has over 55,000 clones, about 82% seen once; the top ten hold 20% to 25%. The clonotype was recovered from a man aged 50-60 years with acute or convalescent COVID-19. V gene TRBV18 combines with J gene TRBJ1-6; 10 nucleotides align to TRBD1. The sample was peripheral blood. The CDR3 here is CASSPPGQGNSPLHF. Written as DNA, the CDR3 is TGTGCCAGCTCACCTCCGGGACAGGGGAATTCACCCCTCCACTTT.